This TCR beta chain appears in the sequencing data of a study of cytomegalovirus exposure and HLA in healthy donors. Study results and caveats: While the bulk of TCR sequences proved rare, some public TCRs turned up in many donors.

Details on this clone: Its antigen is currently unknown. An end of the junction differs from the germline gene, which may be a read error.

A multiplex PCR was run with 60 Vbeta primers and 13 Jbeta primers. Using immunoSEQ multiplex PCR, the repertoire was profiled, and TCRdb retains in-frame clones only, with some absent. Of around 140,000 clones listed, 80% are singletons. Germline CDR1 and CDR2: SGHRS and YFSETQ. CDR3 length: 14 amino acids. The chain is built from TRBV5-1 and TRBJ2-3; 8 bases line up with TRBD1. The sequenced sample consisted of PBMCs. The clonotype was recovered from a man aged 35 to 55 in good health and CMV-seronegative. In DNA, the CDR3 is TGCGCCAGCAGCTTGGTCCTCGGGACAGGTACGCAGTATTTT. Amino acid sequence: CASSLVLGTGTQYF.